These 9 T cell receptor beta chains were all obtained from the same sample, sequenced in a study of control samples from healthy donors and cancer patients. The method was immunoSEQ multiplex PCR; TCRdb's version includes in-frame clones alone and lacks a portion of them. Seen here are just over 150,000 clones, approximately 93% observed once, and the top ten hold 2% to 2.5%. Source material: blood. Receptor source: a man between 50 and 59 years old in good health.

This chain's CDR3 is CASSGRDRYGYTF. In DNA, the CDR3 is TGTGCCAGCAGTGGCCGGGACAGATATGGCTACACCTTC. The chain recombines TRBV2 with TRBJ1-2, with 7 bases matching TRBD1. CDR3 length: 13 residues. V gave up 4 bases and J gave up 5 bases; unmatched junction bases: 4. The germline gives CDR1 SNHLY, CDR2 FYNNEI.

The chain uses TRBV6-5 and TRBJ1-1; no clear D. The CDR3 extends over 13 amino acids. Germline assignment: CDR1 MNHEY and CDR2 SVGAGI. Trimming removed 8 bases at V and 2 bases at J, with 12 bases between. CDR3 sequence (DNA): TGTGCCAGCGTCAACCCCGAAAACACTGAAGCTTTCTTT. This sequence encodes CASVNPENTEAFF.

This chain links TRBV27 with TRBJ2-2; D is possibly TRBD1 (6 bases). Germline V lookup: CDR1 MNHEY, CDR2 SMNVEV (reference sequence). V lost 6 bases and J 0 bases, leaving 17 bases between the germline ends. This CDR3 is 17 amino acids long. Here the CDR3 DNA reads TGTGCCAGCAGCCGCCTTGGACAGCTCTCGAACACCGGGGAGCTGTTTTTT. Translation: CASSRLGQLSNTGELFF.

The V call is TRBV11-2, the J call TRBJ2-5; D could derive from TRBD1 or TRBD2 (5 bases each). This CDR3 has 15 amino acids. V lost 1 base, J lost 5 bases, and 14 bases lay in between. Germline loops: CDR1 SGHAT, CDR2 FQNNGV. This CDR3 reads CASSLGLGETETQYF. The CDR3 DNA follows: TGTGCCAGCAGCTTAGGTCTAGGGGAGACCGAGACCCAGTACTTC.

The chain recombines TRBV3-1 (or the pseudogene TRBV3-2) with TRBJ2-1, with 9 bases matching TRBD1. The CDR3 has 16 residues. Germline V CDR1 and CDR2: LGHDT, YNNKEL (reference sequence). Losses at the gene ends were 4 bases for V and 5 bases for J; bases not matched to a gene: 9. This CDR3 is CASSPSHRGPNNEQFF. The CDR3 DNA sequence: TGTGCCAGCAGCCCCTCGCACAGGGGGCCCAACAATGAGCAGTTCTTC.

This chain connects TRBV18 to TRBJ2-7; 7 nucleotides agree with TRBD2. Per germline, CDR1 KGHSH and CDR2 LQKENI. The CDR3 totals 15 residues. V was clipped by 2 bases and J by 3 bases; unmatched bases: 7. DNA for the CDR3: TGTGCCAGCTCACCAGTGCGGGAGAAATTCTACGAGCAGTACTTC. Translation gives CASSPVREKFYEQYF.

The chain is built from TRBV19 and TRBJ2-5, with a weak D call TRBD1 (6 bases). Between the trimmed V and J ends, which lost 8 bases and 4 bases, there was a span of 8 bases. The CDR3 runs 11 residues. CDR1 and CDR2 from the germline V gene are LNHDA and SQIVND (reference sequence). CDR3 nucleotide sequence: TGTGCCAGTTCGGACAGAGAGACCCAGTACTTC. This encodes CASSDRETQYF.

The chain joins TRBV6-5 to TRBJ2-1; D perhaps matches TRBD2 (6 bases). This CDR3 is built from 15 residues. The germline V gene encodes CDR1 MNHEY and CDR2 SVGAGI. Trimming stripped 5 bases from V and 0 bases from J, with 11 bases between. For the CDR3, the DNA is TGTGCCAGCAGTAGCGGGTATAGCTCCTACAATGAGCAGTTCTTC. Protein product: CASSSGYSSYNEQFF.

The rearrangement joins TRBV28 to TRBJ2-7, with 9 bases matching TRBD1. J lost 0 bases, V lost 5 bases, and 8 bases had no gene match. The germline V gene has CDR1 MDHEN and CDR2 SYDVKM. This CDR3 contains 16 residues. This CDR3 reads CASSPTPGQGSYEQYF. The CDR3 nucleotides are TGTGCCAGCAGTCCAACCCCGGGACAGGGCTCCTACGAGCAGTACTTC.